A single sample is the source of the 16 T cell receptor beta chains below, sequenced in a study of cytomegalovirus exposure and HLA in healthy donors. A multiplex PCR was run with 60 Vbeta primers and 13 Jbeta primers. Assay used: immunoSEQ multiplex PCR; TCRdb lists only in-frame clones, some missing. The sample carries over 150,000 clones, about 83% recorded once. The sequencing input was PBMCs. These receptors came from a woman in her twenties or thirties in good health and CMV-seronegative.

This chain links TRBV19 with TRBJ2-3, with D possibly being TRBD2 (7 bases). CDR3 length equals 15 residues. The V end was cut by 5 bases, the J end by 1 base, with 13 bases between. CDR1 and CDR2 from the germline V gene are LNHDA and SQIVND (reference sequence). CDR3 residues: CASSHGEGGTDTQYF. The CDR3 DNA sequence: TGTGCCAGTAGTCACGGGGAGGGGGGCACAGATACGCAGTATTTT.

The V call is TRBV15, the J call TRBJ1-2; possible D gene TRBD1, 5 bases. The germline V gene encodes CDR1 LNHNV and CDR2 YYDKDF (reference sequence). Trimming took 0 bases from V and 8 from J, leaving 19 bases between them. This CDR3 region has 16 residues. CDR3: CATSRDGVGVYGGYTF. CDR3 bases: TGTGCCACCAGCAGAGATGGAGTAGGGGTATATGGCGGCTACACCTTC.

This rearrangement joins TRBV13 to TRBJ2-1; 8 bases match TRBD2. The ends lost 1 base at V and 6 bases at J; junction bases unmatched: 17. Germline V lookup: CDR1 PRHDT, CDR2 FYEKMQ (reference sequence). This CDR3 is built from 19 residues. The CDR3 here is CASSLVRFSGGVRGNEQFF. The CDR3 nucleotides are TGTGCCAGCAGCTTAGTCCGCTTTTCGGGGGGGGTTAGAGGCAATGAGCAGTTCTTC.

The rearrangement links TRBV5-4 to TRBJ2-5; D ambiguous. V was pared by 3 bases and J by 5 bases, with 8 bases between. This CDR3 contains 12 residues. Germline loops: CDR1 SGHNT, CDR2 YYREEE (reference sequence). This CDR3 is CASSSDWETQYF. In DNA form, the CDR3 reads TGTGCCAGCAGCTCTGACTGGGAGACCCAGTACTTC.

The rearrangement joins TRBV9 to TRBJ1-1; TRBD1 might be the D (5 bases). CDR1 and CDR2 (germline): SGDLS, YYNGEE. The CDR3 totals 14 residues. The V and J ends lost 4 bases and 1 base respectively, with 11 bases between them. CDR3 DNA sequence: TGTGCCAGCAGCCTCGCTGGACAGAACACTGAAGCTTTCTTT. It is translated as CASSLAGQNTEAFF.

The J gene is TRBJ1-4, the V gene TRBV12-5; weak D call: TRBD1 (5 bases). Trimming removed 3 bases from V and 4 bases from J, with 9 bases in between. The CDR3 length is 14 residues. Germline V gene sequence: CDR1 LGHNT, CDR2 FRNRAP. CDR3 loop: CASGLGRDNEKLFF. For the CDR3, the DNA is TGTGCTAGTGGTTTAGGCAGGGATAATGAAAAACTGTTTTTT.

The CDR3 spells CAWSRTANYEQYF. CDR3 DNA: TGTGCCTGGAGTCGGACAGCCAACTACGAGCAGTACTTC. The V and J genes are TRBV30 and TRBJ2-7, with D perhaps TRBD1 (6 bases). The CDR3 is 13 residues long. The ends were cut back, 2 bases at V and 3 bases at J, with 11 bases in the middle. CDR1 is GTSNPN, CDR2 SVGIG, per germline (reference sequence).

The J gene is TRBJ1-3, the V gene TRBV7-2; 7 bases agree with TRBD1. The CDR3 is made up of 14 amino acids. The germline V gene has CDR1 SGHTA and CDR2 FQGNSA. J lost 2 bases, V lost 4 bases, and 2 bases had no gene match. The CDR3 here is CASSSTGAGNTIYF. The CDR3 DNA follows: TGTGCCAGCAGCTCTACAGGGGCTGGAAACACCATATATTTT. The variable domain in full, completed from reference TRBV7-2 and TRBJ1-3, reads GAGVSQSPSNKVTEKGKDVELRCDPISGHTALYWYRQSLGQGLEFLIYFQGNSAPDKSGLPSDRFSAERTGGSVSTLTIQRTQQEDSAVYLCASSSTGAGNTIYFGEGSWLTVV.

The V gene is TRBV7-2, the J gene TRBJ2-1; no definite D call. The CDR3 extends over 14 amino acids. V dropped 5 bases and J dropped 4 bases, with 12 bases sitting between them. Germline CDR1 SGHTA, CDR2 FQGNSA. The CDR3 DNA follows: TGTGCCAGCAGCCCTATAGCTTTTTACAATGAGCAGTTCTTC. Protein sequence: CASSPIAFYNEQFF.

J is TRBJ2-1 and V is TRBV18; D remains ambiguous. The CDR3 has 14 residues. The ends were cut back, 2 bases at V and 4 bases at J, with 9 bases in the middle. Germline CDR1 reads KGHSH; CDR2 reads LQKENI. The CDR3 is CASSPGLEYNEQFF. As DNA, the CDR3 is TGTGCCAGCTCACCAGGGCTTGAATACAATGAGCAGTTCTTC.

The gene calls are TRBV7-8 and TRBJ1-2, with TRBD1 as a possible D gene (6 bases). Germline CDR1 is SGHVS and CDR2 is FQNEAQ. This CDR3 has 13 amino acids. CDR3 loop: CGIRGGGDYGYTF. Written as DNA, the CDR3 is TGTGGGATAAGGGGGGGAGGCGACTATGGCTACACCTTC.

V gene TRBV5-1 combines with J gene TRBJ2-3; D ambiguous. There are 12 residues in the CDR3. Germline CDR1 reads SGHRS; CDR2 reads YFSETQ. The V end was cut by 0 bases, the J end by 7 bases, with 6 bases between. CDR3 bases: TGCGCCAGCAGCTTGGGGGCTTATACGCAGTATTTT. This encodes CASSLGAYTQYF. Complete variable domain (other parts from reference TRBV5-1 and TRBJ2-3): KAGVTQTPRYLIKTRGQQVTLSCSPISGHRSVSWYQQTPGQGLQFLFEYFSETQRNKGNFPGRFSGRQFSNSRSEMNVSTLELGDSALYLCASSLGAYTQYFGPGTRLTVL.

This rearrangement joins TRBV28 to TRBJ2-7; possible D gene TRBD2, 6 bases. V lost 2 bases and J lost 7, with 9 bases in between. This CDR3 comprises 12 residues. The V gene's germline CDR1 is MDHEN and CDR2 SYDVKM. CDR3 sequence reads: CASSLAGWEQYF. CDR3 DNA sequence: TGTGCCAGCAGTTTAGCGGGGTGGGAGCAGTACTTC.

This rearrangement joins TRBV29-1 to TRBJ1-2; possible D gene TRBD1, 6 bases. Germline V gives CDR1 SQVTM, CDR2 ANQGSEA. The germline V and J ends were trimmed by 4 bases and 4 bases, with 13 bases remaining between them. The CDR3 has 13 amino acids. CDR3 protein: CSVAAGGAYGYTF. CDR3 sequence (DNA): TGCAGCGTTGCCGCCGGGGGGGCCTATGGCTACACCTTC.

This CDR3 reads CATGASSTDTQYF. The CDR3 nucleotides are TGTGCCACCGGAGCGTCTAGCACAGATACGCAGTATTTT. This chain connects TRBV15 to TRBJ2-3; D unresolved. The V end was cut by 8 bases, the J end by 0 bases, with 9 bases between. The CDR3 length is 13 residues. Per germline, CDR1 LNHNV and CDR2 YYDKDF (reference sequence).

The CDR3 DNA follows: TGTGCCAGCAGCTTAGATAGCGGGAGCACAGATACGCAGTATTTT. As protein: CASSLDSGSTDTQYF. The V gene is TRBV7-2, the J gene TRBJ2-3, with TRBD2 identical over 7 bases. V lost 1 base, J lost 0 bases, and 1 base stayed unmatched. Per germline, CDR1 SGHTA and CDR2 FQGNSA. The CDR3 spans 15 residues.